The rows below give T cell receptor beta chains drawn from one sample of a study of blood T cell repertoires in COVID-19. Profiling relied on immunoSEQ multiplex PCR, and the TCRdb table lists in-frame clones only, not all of them. Of some 150,000 clones detected, approximately 84% appear once; the ten largest clones hold 1.5% to 2%. Material for sequencing was PBMCs or T cells enriched from blood (not recorded which). Source of these receptors: a woman aged 18 to 35 who had been exposed to COVID-19. Both conserved end residues are part of each CDR3. The D gene is left open where the match is weak. Clone size is given for some rows only: seen once, a few or many times, or a class if the clone is expanded.

clone size	D gene	V gene	J gene	CDR3 DNA	CDR3 protein
.	TRBD1	TRBV28	TRBJ1-2	TGTGCCAGCAGTCTACAGGGGACCTATGGCTACACCTTC	CASSLQGTYGYTF
many	.	TRBV6-2/TRBV6-3	TRBJ1-5	TGTGCCAGCAGTTTGACAGAAAATCAGCCCCAGCATTTT	CASSLTENQPQHF
.	.	TRBV19	TRBJ1-2	TGTGCCAGTAGTTCTCACACAGGGAGAGGTAATGGCTACACCTTC	CASSSHTGRGNGYTF
.	.	TRBV12-3/TRBV12-4	TRBJ2-1	TGTGCCAGCAGTTGGCGAGGTGAGCAGTTCTTC	CASSWRGEQFF
.	.	TRBV10-1	TRBJ1-6	TGCGCCAGCGGGGGACACCTTAATTCACCCCTCCACTTT	CASGGHLNSPLHF
.	.	TRBV7-9	TRBJ1-1	TGTGCCAGCAGCTTGGGAGGGGGTATTGTGAACACTGAAGCTTTCTTT	CASSLGGGIVNTEAFF
.	.	TRBV30	TRBJ2-5	TGTGCCTGGAGTGTACGAGGCATTCAAGAGACCCAGTACTTC	CAWSVRGIQETQYF
.	.	TRBV19	TRBJ1-4	TGTGCCAGTAGGCCGCGGGGGTCTAATGAAAAACTGTTTTTT	CASRPRGSNEKLFF
.	.	TRBV7-9	TRBJ1-3	TGTGCCAGCAGCTTTACAGGATTCTCTGGAAACACCATATATTTT	CASSFTGFSGNTIYF
.	.	TRBV7-9	TRBJ1-2	TGTGCCATCCGGACAGAGAACTATGGCTACACCTTC	CAIRTENYGYTF
.	TRBD2	TRBV28	TRBJ2-1	TGTGCCAGCAGATCTAGCGGGACCTTCTACAATGAGCAGTTCTTC	CASRSSGTFYNEQFF
.	.	TRBV19	TRBJ1-5	TGTGCCAGTAGTATAGATGTCCCCCTAGAAAGCAATCAGCCCCAGCATTTT	CASSIDVPLESNQPQHF
.	.	TRBV4-2	TRBJ1-2	TGTGCCAGCAGCACCGAGGGAGGGACCGCTAACTATGGCTACACCTTC	CASSTEGGTANYGYTF
once	.	TRBV29-1	TRBJ1-1	TGCAGCGGCGGACAAAACACTGAAGCTTTCTTT	CSGGQNTEAFF
.	.	TRBV18	TRBJ2-5	TGTGCCAGCTCACCACCGGCAGGGCGCTTGTACCAAGAGACCCAGTACTTC	CASSPPAGRLYQETQYF
.	TRBD2	TRBV3-1/TRBV3-2	TRBJ2-3	TGTGCCAGCAGCCTCTTGCTAGCGGGAGACGGGACAGATACGCAGTATTTT	CASSLLLAGDGTDTQYF
many	.	TRBV19	TRBJ1-2	TGTGCCAGTAGTAACGGTGCTCAAGGCTACACCTTC	CASSNGAQGYTF
.	TRBD1	TRBV24-1	TRBJ2-1	TGTGCCACCAGTGATTTCACGGACAGGGGGTTCTTC	CATSDFTDRGFF
.	.	TRBV6-5	TRBJ1-1	TGTGCCAGCAGGTCTTCCGGGACACCGAACACTGAAGCTTTCTTT	CASRSSGTPNTEAFF
.	TRBD1	TRBV18	TRBJ1-5	TGTGCCAGCTCACCTACGGACAGGGGCAATCAGCCCCAGCATTTT	CASSPTDRGNQPQHF
.	TRBD1	TRBV27	TRBJ1-1	TGTGCCAGCAGTTTATTAGGGACAGGGGACCTTGAAGCTTTCTTT	CASSLLGTGDLEAFF
once	TRBD1	TRBV27	TRBJ1-1	TGTGCCAGCAGTTTATATGAGGGGGCGAACGCTGAAGCTTTCTTT	CASSLYEGANAEAFF
few	TRBD2	TRBV5-4	TRBJ2-2	TGTGCCAGCAGCCCGCCGGGACTAGCGGGAGGGCCAACCGGGGAGCTGTTTTTT	CASSPPGLAGGPTGELFF
.	.	TRBV4-1	TRBJ1-2	TGCGCCAGCAGCCAGGGGGGGGGAATTAATGGCTACACCTTC	CASSQGGGINGYTF
.	.	TRBV5-4	TRBJ2-3	TGTGCCAGCAGACTGTCCCAGGGTAGCACAGATACGCAGTATTTT	CASRLSQGSTDTQYF
.	.	TRBV30	TRBJ1-1	TGTGCCTGGGCGAAACAGGCTGAAGCTTTCTTT	CAWAKQAEAFF
.	.	TRBV5-1	TRBJ2-3	TGCGCCAGCAGCCCGGGAACAAGCACAGATACGCAGTATTTT	CASSPGTSTDTQYF
.	TRBD2	TRBV5-1	TRBJ2-7	TGCGCCAGCAGCTTCGTCCCGGGACTAGCGGGATCCTCCTACGAGCAGTACTTC	CASSFVPGLAGSSYEQYF
many	.	TRBV29-1	TRBJ2-2	TGCAGCGTTGAATCGGCAGGGATCAACACCGGGGAGCTGTTTTTT	CSVESAGINTGELFF
once	.	TRBV7-9	TRBJ1-1	TGTGCCAGCAGTGACAGCAACACTGAAGCTTTCTTT	CASSDSNTEAFF
.	.	TRBV7-2	TRBJ2-1	TGTGCCAGCAGTCAAAGGAGTCTCGGAGGGAACAATGAGCAGTTCTTC	CASSQRSLGGNNEQFF
.	.	TRBV27	TRBJ1-3	TGTGCCAGCAGTTTTTCTACCTCTGGAAACACCATATATTTT	CASSFSTSGNTIYF
.	.	TRBV11-2	TRBJ2-7	TGTGCCAGCAGCGGCTTAAGGAGGAGACCCTACGAGCAGTACTTC	CASSGLRRRPYEQYF
.	.	TRBV6-1	TRBJ1-1	TGTGCCAGCAGTGAAGCGCTGGGCCTGAACACTGAAGCTTTCTTT	CASSEALGLNTEAFF
.	TRBD2	TRBV6-5	TRBJ2-1	TGTGCCAGCAGCGACGGACTAGCGCTCTACAATGAGCAGTTCTTC	CASSDGLALYNEQFF
.	TRBD2	TRBV9	TRBJ2-1	TGTGCCAGCAGTCCCGCTAGCGGGAGTTGGAATGAGCAGTTCTTC	CASSPASGSWNEQFF
.	.	TRBV5-6	TRBJ2-4	TGTGCCAGCAGCTTGAGCGACATTCAGTACTTC	CASSLSDIQYF
once	.	TRBV27	TRBJ1-2	TGTGCCAGCAGTTTTGGTCGACAAGGAATGGCAGGGGCGATTAACTATGGCTACACCTTC	CASSFGRQGMAGAINYGYTF
.	.	TRBV7-2	TRBJ2-1	TGTGCCAGCAGCTTAGAGGCGGTTAGCTCCTACAATGAGCAGTTCTTC	CASSLEAVSSYNEQFF
.	.	TRBV4-1	TRBJ1-3	TGCGCCAGCAGCCACCTCGGCGGGGGGCCTGGAAACACCATATATTTT	CASSHLGGGPGNTIYF
.	.	TRBV27	TRBJ1-2	TGTGCCAGCAGTCCCCGGGAGGGAGGGTATGGCTACACCTTC	CASSPREGGYGYTF
.	.	TRBV7-2	TRBJ2-7	TGTGCCAGCAGCTTAGTATCCGGCAGGCAAACCTACGAGCAGTACTTC	CASSLVSGRQTYEQYF
once	.	TRBV6-5	TRBJ1-4	TGTGCCAGCAGTTTTACCGGGACGGGGGGTGAAAAACTGTTTTTT	CASSFTGTGGEKLFF
.	.	TRBV14	TRBJ1-2	TGTGCCAGCAGCCAAGACGATGGGGACAGCTACACCTTC	CASSQDDGDSYTF
.	TRBD1	TRBV7-9	TRBJ1-5	TGTGCCAGCAGCTGGGGGACAGGAGAGTTCAATCAGCCCCAGCATTTT	CASSWGTGEFNQPQHF
.	.	TRBV7-2	TRBJ1-1	TGTGCCAGCAGCTTAAGGGGGGGTGAAGCTTTCTTT	CASSLRGGEAFF